Below, 2 T cell receptor beta chains from the same sample are listed, as sequenced in a study of cytomegalovirus exposure and HLA in healthy donors. With 60 Vbeta and 13 Jbeta primers, the PCR was carried out. This table comes from immunoSEQ multiplex PCR, and its TCRdb copy is limited to in-frame clones, with some not included. The table lists 150,000 to 200,000 clones, 70% to 90% of them singletons. The sequencing input was PBMCs. Receptors were obtained from a woman under 30 in good health and CMV-seropositive.

This clone was seen only a few times. The rearrangement uses TRBV7-2 and TRBJ1-2; D might be TRBD1 (6 bases). Between the trimmed V and J ends, which lost 6 bases and 4 bases, there was a span of 15 bases. There are 14 residues in the CDR3. The germline V gene has CDR1 SGHTA and CDR2 FQGNSA. This CDR3 reads CASSQQGLGYGYTF. Here the CDR3 DNA reads TGTGCCAGCAGTCAACAGGGCTTGGGCTATGGCTACACCTTC.

The V and J genes are TRBV4-1 and TRBJ2-3; tentatively, D is TRBD2 (6 bases). The CDR3 has 15 amino acids. V was pared by 1 base and J by 4 bases, with 12 bases between. Germline V gene data show CDR1 as MGHRA and CDR2 as YSYEKL. CDR3 sequence: CASSQGLGRPDTQYF. As DNA, the CDR3 is TGCGCCAGCAGCCAAGGACTAGGGAGGCCAGATACGCAGTATTTT.